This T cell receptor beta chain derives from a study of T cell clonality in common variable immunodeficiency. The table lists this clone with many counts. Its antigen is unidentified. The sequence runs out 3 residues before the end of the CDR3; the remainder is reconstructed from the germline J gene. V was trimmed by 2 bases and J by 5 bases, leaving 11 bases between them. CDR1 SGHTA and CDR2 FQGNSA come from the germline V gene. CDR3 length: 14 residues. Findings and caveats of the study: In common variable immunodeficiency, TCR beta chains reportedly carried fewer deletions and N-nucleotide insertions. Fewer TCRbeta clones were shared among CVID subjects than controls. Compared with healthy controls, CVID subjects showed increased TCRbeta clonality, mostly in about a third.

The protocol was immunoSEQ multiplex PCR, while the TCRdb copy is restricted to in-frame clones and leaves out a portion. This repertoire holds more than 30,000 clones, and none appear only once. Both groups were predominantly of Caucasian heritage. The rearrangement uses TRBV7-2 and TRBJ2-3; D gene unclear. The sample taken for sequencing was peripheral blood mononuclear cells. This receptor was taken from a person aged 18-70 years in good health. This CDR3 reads CASSLWANQDTQYF. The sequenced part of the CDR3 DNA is TGTGCCAGCAGCTTATGGGCTAACCAAGATACG.